What follows is one T cell receptor (beta chain) and its context. Its target is unknown. This record belongs to a study of cytomegalovirus exposure and HLA in healthy donors. Broader study findings: Specificity of a few CMV-associated chains for CMV antigens was verified in vitro.

PCR used 60 Vbeta primers and 13 Jbeta primers. Measured with immunoSEQ multiplex PCR; TCRdb has only the in-frame clones, and not every one. Altogether approximately 200,000 clones are present, approximately 84% being singletons, with the ten largest covering 0.25% to 0.3%. The sample comprised PBMCs. This sequence originates from a boy under 18 in good health and CMV-seronegative.

CDR3 residues: CASSVGMGGAEQYF. In nucleotides, the CDR3 is TGTGCCAGCAGCGTAGGGATGGGAGGGGCCGAGCAGTACTTC. This sequence joins TRBV9 and TRBJ2-7; TRBD2 agrees at 7 bases. CDR3 length: 14 residues. With 0 bases clipped from V and 6 bases from J, the junction kept 6 bases outside the gene matches. The germline gives CDR1 SGDLS, CDR2 YYNGEE. The variable domain in full, completed from reference TRBV9 and TRBJ2-7, reads DSGVTQTPKHLITATGQRVTLRCSPRSGDLSVYWYQQSLDQGLQFLIQYYNGEERAKGNILERFSAQQFPDLHSELNLSSLELGDSALYFCASSVGMGGAEQYFGPGTRLTVT.